Given below is one T cell receptor (beta chain) in context. Its antigen is still unknown. Sequencing used immunoSEQ multiplex PCR; TCRdb keeps in-frame clones, though not all of them. Among roughly 60,000 clones listed, 84% were seen once. These data come from a study of OX40 agonist ivuxolimab in advanced cancers. If patients had autoimmune disease history or systemic immunosuppression, they were excluded. The CDR3 sequence is 18 residues long. V lost 6 bases and J lost 3; bases outside the gene matches: 13. Germline V gene data show CDR1 as MDHEN and CDR2 as SYDVKM. Study results and limitations: Clones of CD4+ and CD8+ blood T cells grew by week 6 at doses of 0.1 to 3.0 mg/kg.

This chain uses TRBV28 with TRBJ1-5; 11 nucleotides agree with TRBD1. Sample: CD4+ or CD8+ T cells sorted from blood, taken in a trial of the OX40 agonist ivuxolimab. This sequence was found in an adult with an advanced solid tumor such as melanoma, head and neck, liver or kidney cancer. This CDR3 is CASRLPYGQGAYNQPQHF. The CDR3 DNA reads TGTGCCAGCAGACTTCCTTACGGACAGGGGGCCTACAATCAGCCCCAGCATTTT.